The rows below give T cell receptor beta chains drawn from one sample of a study of T cell repertoires in cytomegalovirus infection. TCRdb recomputed calls from the reads with MiXCR, one row per CDR3 protein. The repertoire holds a few hundred thousand distinct CDR3 sequences, with 15% to 20% as singletons. The material sequenced was CD8+ T cells from PBMCs. Receptor source: a human donor in good health (CMV status not recorded). Some clones in this sample may be carry-over from other donors' samples. The CDR3 runs from the conserved cysteine through the conserved F or W. The order of the fields is clone size, J gene, D gene, V gene, CDR3 DNA, CDR3 protein. A D gene is named only where the DNA matches it firmly. Clone size, where shown, is once, few, many, or a class for clones that have expanded.

many TRBJ1-4 TRBD1 TRBV7-9 TGTGCCAGCAGCTCGGGGACAGAGGAAAAACTGTTTTTT CASSSGTEEKLFF
many TRBJ2-1 TRBD1 TRBV7-8 TGTGCCAGCAGCACACAGGGGGAATCTGTTCATGAGCAGTTCTTC CASSTQGESVHEQFF
many TRBJ1-5 - TRBV7-9 TGTGCCAGCAGCTTCGGGGGTGGGGATCAGCCCCAGCATTTT CASSFGGGDQPQHF
- TRBJ2-5 - TRBV9 TGTGCCAGCAGCCCTGACGACGTCCAAGAGACCCAGTACTTC CASSPDDVQETQYF
many TRBJ2-3 TRBD2 TRBV7-9 TGTGCCAGCAGCTCCCCTGGACTGAGCGGGGGCCTCACAGATACGCAGTATTTT CASSSPGLSGGLTDTQYF
- TRBJ2-3 - TRBV4-3 TGCGCCAGCAGCCAGAGCACCGGGACGGCTAGCACAGATACGCAGTATTTT CASSQSTGTASTDTQYF
many TRBJ2-1 - TRBV11-2 TGTGCCAGCAGCTTAGACTGGAGCTCCTACAATGAGCAGTTCTTC CASSLDWSSYNEQFF
few TRBJ2-7 TRBD2 TRBV6-6 TGTGCCAGCAGTTACTCGATTGGACTAGGCTCCTTTAAAGAGGGCTCCTACGAGCAGTACTTC CASSYSIGLGSFKEGSYEQYF
- TRBJ2-1 TRBD1 TRBV5-6 TGTGCCAGCAGCTTTTCCGGGACAGGGTCCTACAATGAGCAGTTCTTC CASSFSGTGSYNEQFF
- TRBJ2-1 - TRBV4-3 TGCGCCAGCAGCCGGGGTGGAGGGGGTGGAGGGAATGAGCAGTTCTTC CASSRGGGGGGNEQFF
many TRBJ1-1 - TRBV28 TGTGCCAGCAGTTTTTCGAACGGGAACACTGAAGCTTTCTTT CASSFSNGNTEAFF
- TRBJ2-7 TRBD1 TRBV7-9 TGTGCCAGCAGCCAGGGACAGGGACGGAACGACGAGCAGTACTTC CASSQGQGRNDEQYF
- TRBJ2-1 - TRBV11-3 TGTGCCAGCAGCTCGGGCGGGGGCCCGCTCTACAATGAGCAGTTCTTC CASSSGGGPLYNEQFF
- TRBJ2-1 TRBD2 TRBV7-3 TGTGCCAGCAGCTCGATCGGGGGGGATAGCTCCTACAATGAGCAGTTCTTC CASSSIGGDSSYNEQFF
- TRBJ2-7 - TRBV5-5 TGTGCCAGCAGTATAGGGGCCTTAACCTACGAGCAGTACTTC CASSIGALTYEQYF
- TRBJ1-1 - TRBV9 TGTGCCAGCAGCGTAATAGAGCAGGGTTTCGCTGAAGCTTTCTTT CASSVIEQGFAEAFF
few TRBJ1-1 - TRBV19 TGTGCCAGTAGTATGCTTAACACTGAAGCTTTCTTT CASSMLNTEAFF
few TRBJ2-3 TRBD1 TRBV6-8 TGTGCCAGCGGATGGGACAGAAGCACAGATACGCAGTATTTT CASGWDRSTDTQYF
- TRBJ2-1 TRBD1 TRBV19 TGTGCCAGTAGTCTGACAGGGATCTACAATGAGCAGTTCTTC CASSLTGIYNEQFF
many TRBJ2-5 TRBD2 TRBV7-8 TGTGCCAGCAGCTGGCGGGAGAACCAAGAGACCCAGTACTTC CASSWRENQETQYF
- TRBJ2-2 - TRBV28 TGTGCCAGCTCCCAGGGTGACACCGGGGAGCTGTTTTTT CASSQGDTGELFF
many TRBJ2-3 TRBD2 TRBV4-1 TGCGCCAGCAGCCAACCTACACCTGAAGCGGGGATTAGCACAGATACGCAGTATTTT CASSQPTPEAGISTDTQYF
few TRBJ1-4 - TRBV28 TGTGCCAGCAGTTTGGGAGTAGCCAGAACTAATGAAAAACTGTTTTTT CASSLGVARTNEKLFF
- TRBJ1-2 - TRBV5-6 TGTGCCAGCAGCTTGTCAGGGCCGGGTTATGGCTACACCTTC CASSLSGPGYGYTF
few TRBJ1-3 TRBD1 TRBV7-6 TGTGCCAGCAGCTTAACCGGGACAGGGGGCCCTGGAAACACCATATATTTT CASSLTGTGGPGNTIYF
many TRBJ1-5 - TRBV2 TGTGCCAGCGAGGGAAAATTCCCAAATCAGCCCCAGCATTTT CASEGKFPNQPQHF